These 21 T cell receptor beta chains were sequenced from one sample in a study of blood T cell repertoires in COVID-19. Data came from immunoSEQ multiplex PCR; TCRdb stores just in-frame clones and leaves some out. Of 150,000 or so clones listed, approximately 80% are singletons. Sequenced sample: PBMCs or T cells enriched from blood (not recorded which). These receptors originate from a man aged 50 to 60 who had recovered from COVID-19.

In its sample, this clone was seen a few times. V gene TRBV7-3 combines with J gene TRBJ1-2, with a possible D match to TRBD1 (6 bases). Trimming shortened V by 4 bases and J by 5 bases, and 11 bases separated the two germline ends. CDR1 and CDR2 from the germline V gene are SGHTA and FQGTGA. This CDR3 is built from 13 residues. Here the CDR3 reads CASSSRQDYGYTF. CDR3 DNA: TGTGCCAGCAGCTCCCGACAGGATTATGGCTACACCTTC.

This clone turned up a few times. This chain links TRBV6-5 with TRBJ2-5; TRBD2 aligns across 13 bases. Per germline, CDR1 MNHEY and CDR2 SVGAGI. V trimming: 3 bases; J trimming: 5 bases; junction bases outside the gene matches: 3. There are 15 residues in the CDR3. CDR3 sequence: CASSYTSGGAETQYF. The CDR3, as DNA: TGTGCCAGCAGTTATACTAGCGGGGGGGCGGAGACCCAGTACTTC.

CDR3 in amino acids: CASSYGQGNQPQHF. The CDR3 bases are TGTGCCAGCAGTTATGGACAGGGCAATCAGCCCCAGCATTTT. The chain carries TRBV6-5 and TRBJ1-5; TRBD1 agrees at 7 bases. The germline gives CDR1 MNHEY, CDR2 SVGAGI. CDR3 length: 14 amino acids. V was clipped by 3 bases and J by 2 bases; unmatched bases: 1.

The sample holds a few counts of this clone. The V call is TRBV5-1, the J call TRBJ2-3, with 10 bases fitting TRBD1. Germline CDR1 SGHRS, CDR2 YFSETQ. The CDR3 spans 16 residues. Unmatched junction bases numbered 10, after V lost 4 bases and J lost 5 bases. The chain's CDR3 is CASSPDDRGPKDTQYF. The CDR3 bases are TGCGCCAGCAGCCCCGACGACAGGGGGCCTAAAGATACGCAGTATTTT. Full variable domain (outside the CDR3, taken from reference TRBV5-1 and TRBJ2-3): KAGVTQTPRYLIKTRGQQVTLSCSPISGHRSVSWYQQTPGQGLQFLFEYFSETQRNKGNFPGRFSGRQFSNSRSEMNVSTLELGDSALYLCASSPDDRGPKDTQYFGPGTRLTVL.

The J gene is TRBJ2-3, the V gene TRBV10-2; no definite D call. CDR3 length: 11 amino acids. Trimming took off 7 bases at V and 6 bases at J, with 8 bases between the two ends. CDR1 is WSHSY, CDR2 SAAADI, per germline. CDR3 coding DNA: TGCGCCAGCACCCTCCTGGATACGCAGTATTTT. It specifies CASTLLDTQYF.

The genes are TRBV25-1 and TRBJ1-4; D is unresolved. V shed 7 bases and J shed 8 bases, with 8 bases lying between them. In germline, CDR1 is MGHDK, CDR2 SYGVNS. The CDR3 is 11 residues long. The DNA of the CDR3 is TGTGCCAGCAAAACCGGGGAAAAACTGTTTTTT. Translation gives CASKTGEKLFF.

This clone was observed a handful of times. The chain has TRBV4-3 and TRBJ1-3, with 8 bases that match TRBD1. Looked up from germline, CDR1 is LGHNA and CDR2 is YSLEER. V dropped 4 bases and J dropped 0; count of bases not matched to a gene: 11. The CDR3 covers 18 residues. The CDR3 region is CASSPLSPGGGSGNTIYF. In nucleotides, the CDR3 is TGCGCCAGCAGCCCTCTAAGCCCAGGGGGCGGCTCTGGAAACACCATATATTTT.

This CDR3 is CASSELRSNTEAFF. The DNA of the CDR3 is TGTGCCAGCAGTGAATTGCGTTCGAACACTGAAGCTTTCTTT. The V gene is TRBV6-1, the J gene TRBJ1-1; D gene unclear. Trimming took off 2 bases at V and 1 base at J, with 8 bases between the two ends. This CDR3 is 14 amino acids long. Germline V lookup: CDR1 MNHNS, CDR2 SASEGT.

In DNA, the CDR3 is TGTGCCAGCAGCTTGAGTACCTCCGGGAACATTCAGTACTTC. It codes for CASSLSTSGNIQYF. The chain links TRBV5-4 to TRBJ2-4; D remains unclear. Per germline, CDR1 SGHNT and CDR2 YYREEE (reference sequence). Trimming left V 1 base short and J 7 bases short, with 12 bases between. CDR3 length: 14 residues. Full variable domain (missing parts from reference TRBV5-4 and TRBJ2-4): ETGVTQSPTHLIKTRGQQVTLRCSSQSGHNTVSWYQQALGQGPQFIFQYYREEENGRGNFPPRFSGLQFPNYSSELNVNALELDDSALYLCASSLSTSGNIQYFGAGTRLSVL.

The V gene is TRBV4-1, the J gene TRBJ2-3; D perhaps matches TRBD2 (7 bases). The V end was cut by 4 bases, the J end by 2 bases, with 10 bases between. Germline CDR1 MGHRA, CDR2 YSYEKL. The CDR3 covers 14 residues. CDR3 protein: CASSRGGVTDTQYF. DNA of the CDR3: TGCGCCAGCAGCCGGGGGGGCGTCACAGATACGCAGTATTTT.

This clone was observed a single time. The chain links TRBV2 to TRBJ1-2; the D gene is possibly TRBD1 (5 bases). This CDR3 has 16 amino acids. Germline CDR1 is SNHLY and CDR2 is FYNNEI. The V end lost 4 bases, the J end lost 1 base, and 16 bases lay between the germline ends. The CDR3 DNA is TGTGCCAGCAGTGGTGGGGCCAGCTACGTTAACTATGGCTACACCTTC. As protein: CASSGGASYVNYGYTF. The entire variable domain, with the rest obtained from reference TRBV2 and TRBJ1-2, is as follows: EPEVTQTPSHQVTQMGQEVILRCVPISNHLYFYWYRQILGQKVEFLVSFYNNEISEKSEIFDDQFSVERPDGSNFTLKIRSTKLEDSAMYFCASSGGASYVNYGYTFGSGTRLTVV.

As to this clone: The germline gene is not matched at one end of the junction; a read error may be the cause. This chain uses TRBV29-1 with TRBJ2-7, with unresolved D. This CDR3 comprises 11 residues. Germline V gives CDR1 SQVTM, CDR2 ANQGSEA. The CDR3 DNA sequence: TGCAGCGTCGAAGGTAGCCACGAGCAGTACTTC. Protein sequence: CSVEGSHEQYF.

CDR3 in DNA: TGTGCCAGCAGTTACTCGAGGGCTGCTCACTCCTACGAGCAGTACTTC. It codes for CASSYSRAAHSYEQYF. This rearrangement joins TRBV6-5 to TRBJ2-7; TRBD2 might be the D (5 bases). CDR3 length: 16 amino acids. The germline V and J ends were trimmed by 0 bases and 0 bases, with 12 bases remaining between them. Germline values: CDR1 MNHEY, CDR2 SVGAGI.

This chain joins TRBV6-6 and TRBJ1-1, with D possibly being TRBD1 (5 bases). The ends were cut back, 0 bases at V and 5 bases at J, with 7 bases in the middle. The length of the CDR3 is 13 residues. The V gene's germline CDR1 is MNHNY and CDR2 SVGAGI (reference sequence). The CDR3 nucleotides are TGTGCCAGCAGTTACTCGCAGGGTACTGAAGCTTTCTTT. Translation gives CASSYSQGTEAFF.

This clone has a handful of counts. The genes are TRBV12-3 or TRBV12-4 and TRBJ1-6; a possible D gene is TRBD1 (5 bases). The CDR3 extends over 12 amino acids. Trimming took off 6 bases at V and 8 bases at J, with 8 bases between the two ends. This CDR3 is CASRPRDSPLHF. DNA of the CDR3: TGTGCCAGCAGGCCCAGGGATTCACCCCTCCACTTT.

The chain has TRBV15 and TRBJ2-3, with 8 bases matching TRBD1. Germline CDR1 LNHNV, CDR2 YYDKDF (reference sequence). The CDR3 consists of 18 residues. V lost 0 bases to trimming and J lost 6 bases; unmatched junction nucleotides: 14. The CDR3 loop reads CATSRDRGLRGTADTQYF. CDR3 coding DNA: TGTGCCACCAGCAGAGACAGGGGGCTGAGAGGCACAGCGGATACGCAGTATTTT.

The chain combines TRBV7-8 with TRBJ2-1; 10 bases are shared with TRBD2. CDR3 size: 16 residues. CDR1 SGHVS and CDR2 FQNEAQ come from the germline V gene. The ends lost 1 base at V and 9 bases at J; junction bases unmatched: 9. CDR3 in DNA: TGTGCCAGCAGCTTAGTGGTGTTAGCGGGGGGAGGTGAGCAGTTCTTC. Protein sequence: CASSLVVLAGGGEQFF.

The CDR3 DNA sequence: TGTGCCAGCGGGCCCTTCAATCAGCCCCAGCATTTT. This encodes CASGPFNQPQHF. This chain uses TRBV2 with TRBJ1-5; D gene unclear. Per germline, CDR1 SNHLY and CDR2 FYNNEI. V was trimmed by 8 bases and J by 3 bases, leaving 8 bases between them. The length of the CDR3 is 12 residues.

The chain links TRBV19 to TRBJ2-1; TRBD2 aligns across 9 bases. This CDR3 is built from 15 residues. V lost 5 bases and J lost 9; bases outside the gene matches: 11. Germline V gene lookup returns CDR1 LNHDA and CDR2 SQIVND (reference sequence). The CDR3 here is CASSPHKRGVGEQFF. The CDR3 nucleotides read TGTGCCAGTAGTCCCCACAAGCGGGGGGTTGGTGAGCAGTTCTTC.

J is TRBJ1-3 and V is TRBV18, with TRBD1 matching over 8 bases. Germline CDR1 is KGHSH and CDR2 is LQKENI. With 7 bases clipped from V and 0 bases from J, the junction kept 2 bases outside the gene matches. The CDR3 loop spans 14 amino acids. The CDR3 region is CASWTGNSGNTIYF. The CDR3 region has the DNA TGTGCCAGCTGGACAGGGAACTCTGGAAACACCATATATTTT.

The chain has TRBV30 and TRBJ1-5; D is ambiguous. This CDR3 comprises 14 residues. Trimming left V 2 bases short and J 1 base short, with 9 bases between. Germline CDR1 reads GTSNPN; CDR2 reads SVGIG (reference sequence). The CDR3 coding sequence is TGTGCCTGGAGTAGGACTGCGAGCAATCAGCCCCAGCATTTT. Its translation: CAWSRTASNQPQHF.